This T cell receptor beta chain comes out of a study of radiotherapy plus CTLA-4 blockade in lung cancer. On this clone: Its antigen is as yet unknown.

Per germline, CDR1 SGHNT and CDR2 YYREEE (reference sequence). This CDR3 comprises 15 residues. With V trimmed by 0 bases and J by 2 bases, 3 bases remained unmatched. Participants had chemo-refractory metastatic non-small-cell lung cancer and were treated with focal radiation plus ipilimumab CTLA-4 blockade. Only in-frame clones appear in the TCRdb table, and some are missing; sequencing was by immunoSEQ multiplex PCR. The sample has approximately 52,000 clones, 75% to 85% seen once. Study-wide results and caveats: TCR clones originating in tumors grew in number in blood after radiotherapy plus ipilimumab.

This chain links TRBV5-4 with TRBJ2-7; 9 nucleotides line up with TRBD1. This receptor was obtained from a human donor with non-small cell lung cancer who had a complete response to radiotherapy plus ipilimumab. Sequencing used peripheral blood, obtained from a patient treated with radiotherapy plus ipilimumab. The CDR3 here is CASSLDGTGTYEQYF. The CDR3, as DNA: TGTGCCAGCAGCTTGGACGGGACAGGGACCTACGAGCAGTACTTC.